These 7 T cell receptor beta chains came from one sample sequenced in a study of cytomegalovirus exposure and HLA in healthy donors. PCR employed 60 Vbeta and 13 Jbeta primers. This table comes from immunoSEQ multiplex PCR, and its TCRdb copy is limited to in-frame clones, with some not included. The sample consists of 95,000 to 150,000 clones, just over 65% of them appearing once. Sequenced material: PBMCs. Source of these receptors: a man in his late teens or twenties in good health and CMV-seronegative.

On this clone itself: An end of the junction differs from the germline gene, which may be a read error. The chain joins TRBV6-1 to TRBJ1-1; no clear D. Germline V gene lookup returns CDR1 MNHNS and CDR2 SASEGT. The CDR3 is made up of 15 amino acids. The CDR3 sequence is CASRGRSVVNTEASF. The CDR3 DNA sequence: TGTGCCAGCAGAGGCAGGTCGGTCGTGAACACTGAAGCTTCCTTT.

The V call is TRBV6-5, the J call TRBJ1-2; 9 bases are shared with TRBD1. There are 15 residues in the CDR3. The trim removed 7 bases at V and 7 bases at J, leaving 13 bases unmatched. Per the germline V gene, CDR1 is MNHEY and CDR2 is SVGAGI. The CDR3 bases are TGTGCCAGCACCCTTACATTCGGACAGGGGAGTGGCTACACCTTC. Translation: CASTLTFGQGSGYTF.

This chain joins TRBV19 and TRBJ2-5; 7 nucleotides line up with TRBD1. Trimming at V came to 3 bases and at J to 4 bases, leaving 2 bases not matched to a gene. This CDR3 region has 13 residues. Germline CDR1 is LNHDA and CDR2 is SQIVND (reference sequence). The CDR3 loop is CASSITGAETQYF. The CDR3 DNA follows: TGTGCCAGTAGTATCACAGGGGCAGAGACCCAGTACTTC.

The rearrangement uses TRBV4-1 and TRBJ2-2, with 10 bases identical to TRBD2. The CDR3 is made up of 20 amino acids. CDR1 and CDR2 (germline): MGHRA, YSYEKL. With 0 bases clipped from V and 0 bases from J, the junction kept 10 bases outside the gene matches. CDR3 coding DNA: TGCGCCAGCAGCCAAGATCGCCTAGCGGGGGAGATTGCGAACACCGGGGAGCTGTTTTTT. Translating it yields CASSQDRLAGEIANTGELFF.

This CDR3 is CASSLARERDYGYTF. As DNA, the CDR3 is TGTGCCAGCAGCTTAGCCCGGGAACGAGACTATGGCTACACCTTC. The chain links TRBV7-9 to TRBJ1-2; no definite D call. Per germline, CDR1 SEHNR and CDR2 FQNEAQ (reference sequence). CDR3 length: 15 residues. With 0 bases removed from V and 3 bases from J, the gap between germline ends came to 11 bases.

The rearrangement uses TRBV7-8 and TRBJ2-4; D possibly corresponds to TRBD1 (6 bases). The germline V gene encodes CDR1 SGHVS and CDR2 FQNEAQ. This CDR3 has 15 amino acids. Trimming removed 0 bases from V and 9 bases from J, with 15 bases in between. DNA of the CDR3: TGTGCCAGCAGCTTAGCTTCACAGGGTATGGGCATTCAGTACTTC. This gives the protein CASSLASQGMGIQYF. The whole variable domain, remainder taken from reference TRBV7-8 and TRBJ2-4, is GAGVSQSPRYKVAKRGQDVALRCDPISGHVSLFWYQQALGQGPEFLTYFQNEAQLDKSGLPSDRFFAERPEGSVSTLKIQRTQQEDSAVYLCASSLASQGMGIQYFGAGTRLSVL.

DNA for the CDR3: TGTGCCAGCAGTTACCCTCAGGGCCGCAATCAGCCCCAGCATTTT. Translating gives CASSYPQGRNQPQHF. The V call is TRBV6-6, the J call TRBJ1-5; D may be TRBD1 (5 bases). CDR1 is MNHNY and CDR2 is SVGAGI in the germline V gene (reference sequence). V lost 2 bases and J 2 bases, leaving 10 bases between the germline ends. There are 15 residues in the CDR3.